Following are 2 T cell receptor beta chains from one sample sequenced in a study of T cell repertoires in cytomegalovirus infection. What these receptors recognize is not known. TCRdb re-called the reads with MiXCR, one entry per CDR3 protein. The sample records 650,000 to 900,000 distinct CDR3 sequences, about 28% being singletons. The material was cultured CD8+ T cells from PBMCs, obtained from culture after CMV antigen stimulation. The receptors originated from a human donor in good health (CMV status not recorded). Some clones in this sample may be carry-over from other donors' samples.

The chain combines TRBV27 with TRBJ2-7, with a tentative D call TRBD2 (5 bases). Germline V lookup: CDR1 MNHEY, CDR2 SMNVEV (reference sequence). There are 14 residues in the CDR3. The ends were cut back, 0 bases at V and 4 bases at J, with 10 bases in the middle. The CDR3 DNA sequence: TGTGCCAGCAGTTTATCGGCGGGCCTGTACGAGCAGTACTTC. Translating gives CASSLSAGLYEQYF.

At least ten counts were recorded for this clonotype. The chain recombines TRBV12-3 or TRBV12-4 with TRBJ1-1, with D possibly TRBD1 on 5 matching bases. The V end was cut by 6 bases, the J end by 11 bases, with 16 bases between. The CDR3 spans 12 residues. The CDR3 DNA sequence: TGTGCCAGCAGCTTCGGGGCTGACGAGGCTTTCTTT. It encodes CASSFGADEAFF.